The 4 T cell receptor beta chains below were found in one sample sequenced in a study of cytomegalovirus exposure and HLA in healthy donors. Primers for the PCR totalled 60 Vbeta and 13 Jbeta. Data came from immunoSEQ multiplex PCR; TCRdb stores just in-frame clones and leaves some out. The sample gives about 190,000 clones, about 76% of which show up once; about 1.6% is in the top ten. The sequenced material came from PBMCs. These receptors were collected from a woman between 50 and 59 years old in good health and CMV-seronegative.

The chain employs TRBV7-2 and TRBJ2-5; D remains unclear. The CDR3 is 15 amino acids. Germline V CDR1 and CDR2: SGHTA, FQGNSA. V was cut by 4 bases and J by 0 bases, with 12 bases left in between. As DNA, the CDR3 is TGTGCCAGCAGCTCTATGAATCCGTACCAAGAGACCCAGTACTTC. Its protein is CASSSMNPYQETQYF.

This clone was observed once. The V gene is TRBV15, the J gene TRBJ2-3, with a possible D match to TRBD2 (6 bases). This CDR3 has 14 residues. Germline CDR1 is LNHNV and CDR2 is YYDKDF (reference sequence). V was cut by 8 bases and J by 5 bases, with 17 bases left in between. For the CDR3, the DNA is TGTGCCACCGCGCCGCGGCGGGAAGGAGATACGCAGTATTTT. Its protein is CATAPRREGDTQYF.

The rearrangement links TRBV4-1 to TRBJ2-3; weak D call: TRBD1 (6 bases). The CDR3 spans 16 residues. The ends were cut back, 1 base at V and 2 bases at J, with 13 bases in the middle. CDR1 MGHRA and CDR2 YSYEKL come from the germline V gene. DNA for the CDR3: TGCGCCAGCAGCCAAGTGATGAGGGGGAACACAGATACGCAGTATTTT. Protein sequence: CASSQVMRGNTDTQYF.

A remark on this clone: The junction does not match germline at one end; this may be a read error. The V gene is TRBV4-3, the J gene TRBJ1-5; 8 nucleotides align to TRBD1. The CDR3 is 15 residues long. Germline CDR1 LGHNA, CDR2 YSLEER. The CDR3 DNA reads as TGCGCCAGCAGCCAAGAGATAGGGACAGGTAGCCCCCTGCATTTT. This translates into CASSQEIGTGSPLHF.